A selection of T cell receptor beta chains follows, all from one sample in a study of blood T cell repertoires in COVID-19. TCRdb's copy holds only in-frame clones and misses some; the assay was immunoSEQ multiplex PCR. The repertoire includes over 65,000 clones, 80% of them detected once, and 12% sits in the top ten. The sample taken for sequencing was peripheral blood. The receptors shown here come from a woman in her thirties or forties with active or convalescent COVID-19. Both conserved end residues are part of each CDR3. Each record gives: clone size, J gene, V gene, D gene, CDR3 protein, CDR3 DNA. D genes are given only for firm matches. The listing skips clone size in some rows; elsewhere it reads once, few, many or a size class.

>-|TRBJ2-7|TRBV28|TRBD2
CASSLIDGRAREQYF
TGTGCCAGCAGTTTAATTGACGGGAGGGCCAGAGAGCAGTACTTC
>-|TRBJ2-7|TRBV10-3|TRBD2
CAIESGETYEQYF
TGTGCCATCGAGAGCGGGGAGACCTACGAGCAGTACTTC
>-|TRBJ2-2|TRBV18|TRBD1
CASSSILTGTGDTGELFF
TGTGCCAGCTCATCCATCCTCACCGGGACAGGCGACACCGGGGAGCTGTTTTTT
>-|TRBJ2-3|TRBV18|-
CASSLGGGTDTQYF
TGTGCCAGCTCCCTCGGGGGAGGCACAGATACGCAGTATTTT
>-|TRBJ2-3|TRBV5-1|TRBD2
CASSYRDYTDTQYF
TGCGCCAGCAGCTACCGGGACTACACAGATACGCAGTATTTT
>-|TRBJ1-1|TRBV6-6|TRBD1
CASSLGQGPVNTEAFF
TGTGCCAGCAGCCTAGGACAGGGTCCGGTGAACACTGAAGCTTTCTTT
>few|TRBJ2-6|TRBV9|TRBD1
CASSPRTGGYSGANVLTF
TGTGCCAGCAGCCCACGGACAGGGGGGTACTCTGGGGCCAACGTCCTGACTTTC
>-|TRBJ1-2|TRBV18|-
CASSPAESRDGYTF
TGTGCCAGCTCACCCGCGGAAAGCAGGGATGGCTACACCTTC
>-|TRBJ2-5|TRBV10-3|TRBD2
CAISPSSGRAGETQYF
TGTGCCATCAGCCCTTCTAGCGGGAGGGCCGGGGAGACCCAGTACTTC
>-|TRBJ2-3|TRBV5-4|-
CASSTSVRGTSTDTQYF
TGTGCCAGCAGCACGTCTGTGCGGGGCACTAGCACAGATACGCAGTATTTT
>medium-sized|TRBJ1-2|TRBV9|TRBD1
CASSTHGAGQGDGYTF
TGTGCCAGCAGCACCCACGGGGCCGGACAGGGGGATGGCTACACCTTC
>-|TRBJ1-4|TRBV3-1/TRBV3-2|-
CASSQFQKNEKLFF
TGTGCCAGCAGCCAGTTCCAGAAGAATGAAAAACTGTTTTTT
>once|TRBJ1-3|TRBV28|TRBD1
CASSLFRDRDSGNTIYF
TGTGCCAGCAGTTTATTCCGGGACAGAGACTCTGGAAACACCATATATTTT
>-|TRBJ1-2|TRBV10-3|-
CAISESGGQLDNYGYTF
TGTGCCATCAGTGAGTCGGGAGGTCAACTTGATAACTATGGCTACACCTTC
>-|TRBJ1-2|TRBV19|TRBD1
CASSVTGVYAYGYTF
TGTGCCAGTAGTGTCACAGGGGTTTACGCCTATGGCTACACCTTC
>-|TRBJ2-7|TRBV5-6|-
CASSLGTSRGKQYF
TGTGCCAGCAGCCTCGGGACGTCCCGGGGGAAGCAGTACTTC
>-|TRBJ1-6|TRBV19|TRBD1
CASSIGSDRASPLHF
TGTGCCAGTAGTATAGGTTCGGACAGGGCTTCACCCCTCCACTTT
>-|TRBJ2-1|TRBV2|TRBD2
CASSSRSGGALGNEQFF
TGTGCCAGCAGTTCCCGAAGCGGGGGGGCCTTAGGCAATGAGCAGTTCTTC
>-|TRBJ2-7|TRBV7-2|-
CASSLGGLGYEQYF
TGTGCCAGCAGCTTGGGGGGGCTGGGCTACGAGCAGTACTTC
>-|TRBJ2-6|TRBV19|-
CASTNMGASGANVLTF
TGTGCCAGTACTAATATGGGGGCCTCTGGGGCCAACGTCCTGACTTTC
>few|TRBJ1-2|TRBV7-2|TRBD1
CASSLVGLTGVGYTF
TGTGCCAGCAGCTTAGTAGGGTTGACAGGGGTAGGCTACACCTTC
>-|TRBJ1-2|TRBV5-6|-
CASSLQGYGAYGYTF
TGTGCCAGCAGTTTACAGGGATATGGGGCCTATGGCTACACCTTC